Listed below are T cell receptor beta chains from one sample, sequenced in a study of graft-versus-host responses after intestinal transplantation. Their antigens remain unidentified. TCRdb's copy holds only in-frame clones and misses some; the assay was immunoSEQ multiplex PCR. The table includes approximately 110,000 clones, 85% to 95% detected once. The sequenced sample was unstimulated CD4+ T cells sorted from spleen or lymph node cells, obtained before transplant. The origin of the receptors is a human donor who was the organ donor for an intestinal transplant. Each CDR3 is given with its conserved first and last residue. D genes are given only for firm matches. For some rows the clone size is stated as once, few or many, or as a class when expanded; others skip it.

CDR3,DNA,length,J,size,V,D
CAISESEDTQYF,TGTGCCATCAGTGAGTCCGAGGATACGCAGTATTTT,12,TRBJ2-3,.,TRBV10-3,.
CASSFSGREETQYF,TGTGCCAGCAGCTTTAGCGGGAGGGAGGAGACCCAGTACTTC,14,TRBJ2-5,.,TRBV11-2,TRBD2
CASSPYRHINEAFF,TGTGCCAGCAGTCCCTACCGACACATTAATGAAGCTTTCTTT,14,TRBJ1-1,.,TRBV6-5,.
CASRRLGGNEQYF,TGTGCCAGCAGGCGGCTTGGGGGCAACGAGCAGTACTTC,13,TRBJ2-7,.,TRBV6-1,.
CASSLASGAGTEAFF,TGCGCCAGCAGCTTGGCATCAGGGGCGGGCACTGAAGCTTTCTTT,15,TRBJ1-1,.,TRBV5-1,.
CASSKGEWLAWEQYF,TGTGCCAGCAGCAAAGGGGAGTGGCTAGCGTGGGAGCAGTACTTC,15,TRBJ2-7,.,TRBV21-1,.
CASSLRWGENTEAFF,TGCGCCAGCAGCTTACGGTGGGGGGAGAACACTGAAGCTTTCTTT,15,TRBJ1-1,.,TRBV5-1,.
CASSQDRGFGGLAGGYPYEQYF,TGTGCCAGCAGCCAAGATCGGGGTTTCGGCGGACTAGCGGGAGGGTACCCCTACGAGCAGTACTTC,22,TRBJ2-7,once,TRBV4-2,TRBD2
CASSSDRNTEAFF,TGTGCCAGCAGCTCGGACCGTAACACTGAAGCTTTCTTT,13,TRBJ1-1,.,TRBV7-8,.
CASSRTSGSSYEQYF,TGTGCCAGCAGCCGGACTAGCGGCAGCTCCTACGAGCAGTACTTC,15,TRBJ2-7,.,TRBV14,TRBD2
CASSLERGQNVAFF,TGCGCCAGCAGCTTGGAGCGGGGGCAAAATGTGGCTTTCTTT,14,TRBJ1-1,.,TRBV5-1,.
CASSQDRDSPLHF,TGTGCCAGCAGCCAAGATAGGGATTCACCCCTCCACTTT,13,TRBJ1-6,.,TRBV14,.
CSASDERQFF,TGCAGTGCTAGTGACGAAAGGCAGTTCTTC,10,TRBJ2-1,.,TRBV20-1,.
CASSLAGSGNTIYF,TGTGCCAGCAGCTTAGCAGGGTCTGGAAACACCATATATTTT,14,TRBJ1-3,.,TRBV7-9,.
CASSLRAGDVTDTQYF,TGCGCCAGCAGTCTACGTGCAGGGGACGTGACAGATACGCAGTATTTT,16,TRBJ2-3,.,TRBV4-3,.
CASSSSAATQYF,TGTGCCAGCAGTTCCAGCGCGGCTACGCAGTATTTT,12,TRBJ2-3,.,TRBV6-5,.
CASSGLADKETQYF,TGTGCCAGCAGTGGACTAGCGGATAAAGAGACCCAGTACTTC,14,TRBJ2-5,.,TRBV2,TRBD2
CASSPRTSGNTDTQYF,TGTGCCAGCAGCCCGAGGACTAGCGGAAACACAGATACGCAGTATTTT,16,TRBJ2-3,.,TRBV4-2,TRBD2
CAWSFNRGPEDQPQHF,TGTGCCTGGAGTTTCAACAGGGGGCCAGAGGATCAGCCCCAGCATTTT,16,TRBJ1-5,.,TRBV30,TRBD1
CASSLAGTEAFF,TGTGCCAGCAGCTTAGCGGGGACTGAAGCTTTCTTT,12,TRBJ1-1,.,TRBV7-9,.
CASASGYEQYF,TGTGCCAGCGCTAGCGGCTACGAGCAGTACTTC,11,TRBJ2-7,.,TRBV7-2,TRBD2
CASRGGQETDTQYF,TGTGCCAGCAGGGGGGGACAGGAGACAGATACGCAGTATTTT,14,TRBJ2-3,few,TRBV28,TRBD1
CASSPVGTSGYEQYF,TGTGCCAGCAGCCCAGTAGGGACTAGCGGGTACGAGCAGTACTTC,15,TRBJ2-7,.,TRBV7-2,TRBD2
CASSQEGNGRASYNEQFF,TGCGCCAGCAGCCAAGAAGGAAACGGGAGGGCCTCCTACAATGAGCAGTTCTTC,18,TRBJ2-1,once,TRBV4-1,TRBD2
CASSPGQAIQETQYF,TGTGCCAGTAGTCCGGGACAGGCTATCCAAGAGACCCAGTACTTC,15,TRBJ2-5,.,TRBV19,TRBD1